One and the same sample provided the 5 T cell receptor beta chains below, sequenced in a study of blood T cell repertoires in COVID-19. The table came from immunoSEQ multiplex PCR; TCRdb's copy has only in-frame clones and leaves some out. This sample carries about 410,000 clones, over 75% of them seen once, and the ten largest clones take roughly 1.5%. The sample consisted of peripheral blood. These TCRs come from a woman aged 40 to 49 with COVID-19, enrolled during active disease.

The chain carries TRBV28 and TRBJ1-3, with a possible D match to TRBD1 (6 bases). The CDR3 runs to 15 residues. The germline CDR1 and CDR2 sequences are MDHEN and SYDVKM. V lost 5 bases to trimming and J lost 6 bases, with 17 bases between them. The CDR3 nucleotides are TGTGCCAGCAGTGACCCTGGGGGCTCAACAAACACCATATATTTT. Protein product: CASSDPGGSTNTIYF.

The chain joins TRBV2 to TRBJ1-2; D remains unclear. The CDR3 runs 12 residues. The germline V gene has CDR1 SNHLY and CDR2 FYNNEI. Between the trimmed V and J ends, which lost 5 bases and 8 bases, there was a span of 12 bases. The CDR3 region has the DNA TGTGCCAGCAGTTTCGCGGGCGAAGGCTACACCTTC. This translates into CASSFAGEGYTF.

This chain links TRBV5-4 with TRBJ1-1; 7 nucleotides agree with TRBD1. This CDR3 has 15 residues. Germline CDR1 is SGHNT and CDR2 is YYREEE (reference sequence). V trimming: 2 bases; J trimming: 0 bases; junction bases outside the gene matches: 4. Written as DNA, the CDR3 is TGTGCCAGCAGCTTCAGACAGGGAATGAACACTGAAGCTTTCTTT. Amino acid sequence: CASSFRQGMNTEAFF.

The CDR3 DNA is TGTGCCAGCAGCTCTTCTACAAAGACAGGGGTCGGTGGCTACACCTTC. This translates into CASSSSTKTGVGGYTF. This sequence joins TRBV7-9 and TRBJ1-2, with 8 bases fitting TRBD1. Germline assignment: CDR1 SEHNR and CDR2 FQNEAQ (reference sequence). This CDR3 contains 16 residues. The J segment lost 7 bases and the V segment lost 4 bases, leaving 14 bases of the junction unmatched.

This clone has more than one count but fewer than ten. The rearrangement joins TRBV16 to TRBJ1-5; tentatively, D is TRBD1 (5 bases). Trimming left V 7 bases short and J 0 bases short, with 13 bases between. CDR1 is KGHSY, CDR2 FQNENV, per germline. The CDR3 covers 15 residues. The CDR3 loop reads CASTTGDPSNQPQHF. Here the CDR3 DNA reads TGTGCCAGCACTACGGGGGACCCTAGCAATCAGCCCCAGCATTTT.